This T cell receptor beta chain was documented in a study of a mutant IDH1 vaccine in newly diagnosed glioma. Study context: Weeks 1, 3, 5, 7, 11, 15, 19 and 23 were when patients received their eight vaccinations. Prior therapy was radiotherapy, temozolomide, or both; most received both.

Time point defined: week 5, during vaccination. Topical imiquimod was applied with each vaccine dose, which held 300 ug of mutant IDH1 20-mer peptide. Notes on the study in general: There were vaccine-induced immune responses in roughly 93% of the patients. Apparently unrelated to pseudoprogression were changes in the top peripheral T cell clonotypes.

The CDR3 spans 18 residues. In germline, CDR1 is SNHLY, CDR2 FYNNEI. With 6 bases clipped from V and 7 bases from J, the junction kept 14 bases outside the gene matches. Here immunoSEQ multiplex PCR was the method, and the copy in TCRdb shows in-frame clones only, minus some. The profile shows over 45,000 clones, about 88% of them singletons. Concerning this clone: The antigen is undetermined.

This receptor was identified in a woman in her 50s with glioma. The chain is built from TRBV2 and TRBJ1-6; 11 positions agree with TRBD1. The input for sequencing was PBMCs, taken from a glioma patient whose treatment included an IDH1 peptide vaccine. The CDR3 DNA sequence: TGTGCCAGCAGCAGGACAGGGGGCGCGGGAATCCCAAATTCACCCCTCCACTTT. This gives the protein CASSRTGGAGIPNSPLHF.